This TCR beta chain was recorded in a study of blood T cell repertoires in COVID-19 (dated by TCRdb to the early 2020s). General notes on the study: Samples covering the acute and convalescent phases of COVID-19 were provided by collaborators in the United States, Italy and Spain. The prospective study material was composed of cDNA or gDNA derived from T cells, B-cell-depleted T cells, or PBMCs. The dataset comprised deeply sampled blood TCRbeta repertoires from subjects exposed to, actively infected with, or recovered from COVID-19. A freely available public database, intended as a resource for researchers studying the immune response to SARS-CoV-2, is where the repertoires were released. The samples were drawn from the first 160 participants of the ongoing ImmuneRACE study and from 1,200 or so subjects provided by 6 global collaborators. Nearly every sample came with metadata listing a de-identified subject ID, COVID-19 status, age in years and sex. HLA class I and class II types, where available, came from metadata supplied by the sample provider rather than from assay-based typing.

V loses 0 bases of germline sequence and J loses 12 bases, and the interval between the two ends is 12 bases. The germline V gene specifies LGHNT as CDR1 and FRNRAP as CDR2. The CDR3 runs 12 residues from the cysteine to the phenylalanine. Just CDR3 DNA is preserved here, 36 bases in frame from base 1. TCRbeta CDR3 regions were amplified from genomic DNA by means of the immunoSEQ Assay, a bias-controlled multiplex PCR. The published analysis was carried out like this. Within the assay, amplification of reference gene primers was used to estimate how many nucleated cells each sample contained. To quantify the absolute abundance of each unique TCRbeta CDR3 rearrangement, sequence reads were collapsed and filtered. Productive Simpson clonality was computed per sample as the square root of Simpson's diversity index over productive rearrangements. In TCRdb, the immuneACCESS table is reduced to in-frame sequences with V and J assigned. These tables do not hold every clone; where another copy was compared, an unresolved V gene accounts for under half, and the others remain unexplained. The V and J calls and clone size are taken from that table; D and trimming were inferred from the DNA. The sample includes about 21,000 clones, with about 85% observed a single time. The top ten constitute around 7.6% of the sample.

Of note for this clone: Its antigen is unknown. No base quality values were provided; no much bigger clone lies one nucleotide off.

What the authors observed across the whole study: The quantity of clinical and demographic metadata differed by source and by participant and was supplied without curation.

The collaborating institutions used their own protocols to collect whole blood in K2EDTA tubes. For TCRbeta analysis, collaborators shipped samples as frozen whole blood, isolated PBMCs, or DNA extracted from either of those sample types. Sequenced sample: peripheral blood. The clonotype was recovered from a human donor with active COVID-19. The donor label of this sample is uncertain. The V and J segments used are TRBV12-5 and TRBJ2-7; matching of 5 bases hints at TRBD1 as the D gene. The DNA sequence reads TGTGCTAGTGGTTTGGTACAAGGGGTGCTGTACTTC. Its amino acids are CASGLVQGVLYF.